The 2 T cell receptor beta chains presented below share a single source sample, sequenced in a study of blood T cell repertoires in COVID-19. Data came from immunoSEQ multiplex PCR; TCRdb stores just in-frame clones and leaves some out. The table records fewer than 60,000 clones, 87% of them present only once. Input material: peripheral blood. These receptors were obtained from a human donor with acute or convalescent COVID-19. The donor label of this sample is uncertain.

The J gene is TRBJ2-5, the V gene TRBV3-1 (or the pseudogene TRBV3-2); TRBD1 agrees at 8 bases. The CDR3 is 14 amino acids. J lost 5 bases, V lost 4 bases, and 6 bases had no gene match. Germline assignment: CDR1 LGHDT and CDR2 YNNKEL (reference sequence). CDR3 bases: TGTGCCAGCAGCCCTAGACAGGGGTCGGAGACCCAGTACTTC. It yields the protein CASSPRQGSETQYF.

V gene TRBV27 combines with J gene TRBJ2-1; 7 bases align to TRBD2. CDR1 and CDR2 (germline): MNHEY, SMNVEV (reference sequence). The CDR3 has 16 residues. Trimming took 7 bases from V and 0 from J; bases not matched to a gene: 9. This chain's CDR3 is CASTSMGGSSYNEQFF. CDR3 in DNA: TGTGCCAGCACTTCGATGGGGGGGAGCTCCTACAATGAGCAGTTCTTC.